Sequencing of this T cell receptor (beta chain) was carried out in a study of T-cell memory formation after mild COVID-19. The CDR3 has 11 residues. Germline V gene data show CDR1 as DFQATT and CDR2 as SNEGSKA (reference sequence). Whole-study results and caveats: That cross-reactive memory joined was suggested by some responding clones appearing in pre-infection memory. Clones that shrank (day 15 to 85) were balanced CD4/CD8, whereas later expanders leaned CD4+.

A remark on this clonotype: The antigen is not known. Its ends do not fully match the called genes, so a read error is possible.

Employing constant-segment primers, 5'RACE generated TCR alpha and TCR beta cDNA libraries bearing sample barcodes and UMIs. TCRdb called the 5' RACE reads again in MiXCR, with one record for every CDR3 protein. Among a few hundred thousand distinct CDR3 sequences listed, roughly 15% were seen once. This rearrangement joins TRBV20-1 to TRBJ1-6; D is uncertain. This TCR was recovered from a man younger than 35 who had mild COVID-19 (a few samples of this study predate the infection). Cell type and time point are not known. Sequences were obtained from PBMCs or a T cell subset sorted from them (not recorded which). CDR3 in amino acids: CSAPDRDHHFF. The CDR3 nucleotides read TGCAGTGCCCCGGACCGAGATCACCATTTTTTT.